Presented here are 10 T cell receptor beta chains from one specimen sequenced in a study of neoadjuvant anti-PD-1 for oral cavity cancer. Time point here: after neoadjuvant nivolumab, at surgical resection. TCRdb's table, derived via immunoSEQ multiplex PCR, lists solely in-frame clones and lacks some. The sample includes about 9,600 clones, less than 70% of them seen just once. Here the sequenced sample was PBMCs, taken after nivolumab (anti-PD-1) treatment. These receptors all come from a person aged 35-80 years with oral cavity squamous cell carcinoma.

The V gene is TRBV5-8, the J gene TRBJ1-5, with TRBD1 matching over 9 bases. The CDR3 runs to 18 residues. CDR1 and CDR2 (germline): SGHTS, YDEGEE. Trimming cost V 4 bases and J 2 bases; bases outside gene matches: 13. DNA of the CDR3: TGTGCCAGCAGCACGCCAAGACAGGGGGTAACGGGCAATCAGCCCCAGCATTTT. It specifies CASSTPRQGVTGNQPQHF.

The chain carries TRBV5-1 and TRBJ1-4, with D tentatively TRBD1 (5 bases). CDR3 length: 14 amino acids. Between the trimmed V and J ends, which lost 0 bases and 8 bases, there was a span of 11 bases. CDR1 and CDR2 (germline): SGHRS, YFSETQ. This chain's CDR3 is CASSLGRAVEKLFF. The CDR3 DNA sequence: TGCGCCAGCAGCTTGGGCAGGGCCGTCGAAAAACTGTTTTTT.

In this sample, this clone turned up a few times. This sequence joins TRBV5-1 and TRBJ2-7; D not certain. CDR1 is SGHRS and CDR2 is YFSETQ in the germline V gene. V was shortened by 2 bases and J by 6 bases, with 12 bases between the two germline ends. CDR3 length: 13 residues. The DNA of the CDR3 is TGCGCCAGCAGCTTTGATAAAAGCCTCGAGCAGTACTTC. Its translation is CASSFDKSLEQYF.

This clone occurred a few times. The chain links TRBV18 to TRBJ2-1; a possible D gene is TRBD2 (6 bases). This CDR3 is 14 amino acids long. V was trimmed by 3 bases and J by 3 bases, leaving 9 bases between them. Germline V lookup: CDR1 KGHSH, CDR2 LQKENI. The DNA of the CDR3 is TGTGCCAGCTCACCTTCGGGGGTCTACAATGAGCAGTTCTTC. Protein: CASSPSGVYNEQFF.

CDR3 sequence (DNA): TGTGCCAGCAGCTTGGACGGGAGTAACAATGAGCAGTTCTTC. This codes for CASSLDGSNNEQFF. V and J are TRBV5-4 and TRBJ2-1; D might be TRBD2 (6 bases). This CDR3 region has 14 residues. Trimming left V 0 bases short and J 5 bases short, with 9 bases between. Per the germline V gene, CDR1 is SGHNT and CDR2 is YYREEE (reference sequence).

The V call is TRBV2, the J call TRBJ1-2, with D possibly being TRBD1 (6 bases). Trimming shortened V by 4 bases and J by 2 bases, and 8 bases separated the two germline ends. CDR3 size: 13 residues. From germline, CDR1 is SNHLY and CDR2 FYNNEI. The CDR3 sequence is CASSAQGNYGYTF. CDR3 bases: TGTGCCAGCAGTGCACAGGGAAACTATGGCTACACCTTC.

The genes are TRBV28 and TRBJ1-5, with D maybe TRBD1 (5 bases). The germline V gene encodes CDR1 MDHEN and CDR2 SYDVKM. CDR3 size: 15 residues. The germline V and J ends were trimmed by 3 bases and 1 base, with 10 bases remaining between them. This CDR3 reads CASSFGGGSNQPQHF. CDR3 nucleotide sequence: TGTGCCAGCAGTTTTGGGGGGGGAAGCAATCAGCCCCAGCATTTT. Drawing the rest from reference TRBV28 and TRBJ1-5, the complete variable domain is DVKVTQSSRYLVKRTGEKVFLECVQDMDHENMFWYRQDPGLGLRLIYFSYDVKMKEKGDIPEGYSVSREKKERFSLILESASTNQTSMYLCASSFGGGSNQPQHFGDGTRLSIL.

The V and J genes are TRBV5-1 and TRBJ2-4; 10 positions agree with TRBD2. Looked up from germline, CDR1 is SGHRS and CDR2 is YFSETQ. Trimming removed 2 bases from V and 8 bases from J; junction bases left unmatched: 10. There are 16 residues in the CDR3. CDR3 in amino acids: CASSFTTSGFGDIQYF. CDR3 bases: TGCGCCAGCAGCTTCACGACTAGCGGGTTTGGGGACATTCAGTACTTC.

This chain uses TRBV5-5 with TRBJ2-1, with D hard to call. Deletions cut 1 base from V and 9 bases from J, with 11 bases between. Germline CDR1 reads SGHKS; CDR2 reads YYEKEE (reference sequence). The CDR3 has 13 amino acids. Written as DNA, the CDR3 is TGTGCCAGCAGCTTGAATCCCCTCGGTGAGCAGTTCTTC. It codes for CASSLNPLGEQFF.

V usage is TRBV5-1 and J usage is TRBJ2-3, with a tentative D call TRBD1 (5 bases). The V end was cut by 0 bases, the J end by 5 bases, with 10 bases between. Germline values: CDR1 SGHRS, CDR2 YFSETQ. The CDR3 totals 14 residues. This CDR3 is CASSLAGSGDTQYF. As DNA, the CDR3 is TGCGCCAGCAGCTTGGCAGGGTCAGGAGATACGCAGTATTTT.